This T cell receptor (beta chain) was identified in a study of shared clonotypes between healthy human individuals. On the study more broadly: Three plates were used per donor for CD4 naive, three for CD4 memory, two for CD8 naive and one for CD8 memory. Study-wide results and caveats: The authors expected sequencing depth to affect clonotype sharing among donors. The study's rarefaction showed incomplete sorted-subset sequencing despite large depth.

Some clones are missing from TCRdb's copy, which holds only in-frame ones; the method was immunoSEQ multiplex PCR. Altogether 950,000 to 1,100,000 clones are present, roughly 74% being singletons, with the ten largest covering 0.61%. Points on this clone: The antigen is unknown.

V lost 1 base, J lost 4 bases, and 1 base stayed unmatched. CDR1 and CDR2 from the germline V gene are MGHRA and YSYEKL. The CDR3 consists of 14 residues. The origin of this receptor is a man in his late teens or twenties in good health. Some clones in this sample may be carry-over from other donors' samples. Specimen: memory CD4+ T cells from PBMCs. Sample subset: CD45RA-negative fraction. V gene TRBV4-1 combines with J gene TRBJ2-3; TRBD2 agrees at 8 bases. CDR3 protein: CASSQVAGSDTQYF. The CDR3 bases are TGCGCCAGCAGCCAAGTAGCGGGATCAGATACGCAGTATTTT.